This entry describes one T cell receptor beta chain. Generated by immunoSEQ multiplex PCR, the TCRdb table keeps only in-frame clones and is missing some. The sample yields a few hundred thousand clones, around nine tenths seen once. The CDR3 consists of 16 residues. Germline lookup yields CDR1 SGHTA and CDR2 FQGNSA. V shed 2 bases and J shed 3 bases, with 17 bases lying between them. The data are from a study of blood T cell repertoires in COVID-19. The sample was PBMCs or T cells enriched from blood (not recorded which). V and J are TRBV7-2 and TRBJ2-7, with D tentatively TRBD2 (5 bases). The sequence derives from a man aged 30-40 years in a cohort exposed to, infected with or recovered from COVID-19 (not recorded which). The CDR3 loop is CASSLNEALGDYEQYF. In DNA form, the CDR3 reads TGTGCCAGCAGCTTAAACGAGGCGCTCGGGGACTACGAGCAGTACTTC.